The clone carrying this TCR beta chain was observed at least ten times. The data are from a study of early T cells in non-severe SARS-CoV-2 infection. Background on the study: From unsorted whole blood, bulk RNA was sequenced, and the chains remained unpaired.

V shed 3 bases, J shed 5 bases, and the junction held 2 bases outside the gene matches. The CDR3 length is 12 residues. The V gene's germline CDR1 is DFQATT and CDR2 SNEGSKA (reference sequence). Individual cDNA molecules received unique molecular identifiers during library preparation. Each CDR3 protein is one row after TCRdb ran MiXCR on the 5' RACE reads. The sample includes some 98,000 distinct CDR3 sequences, around a sixth of them seen just once. The chain recombines TRBV20-1 with TRBJ2-3; 7 bases line up with TRBD1. Sequencing input: whole blood. The sequence was collected from an adult who was a healthcare worker with PCR-confirmed SARS-CoV-2 infection or an uninfected control (not recorded which). The CDR3 nucleotides read TGCAGTGCTAGTCCAGGGGGAGATACGCAGTATTTT. It encodes CSASPGGDTQYF.